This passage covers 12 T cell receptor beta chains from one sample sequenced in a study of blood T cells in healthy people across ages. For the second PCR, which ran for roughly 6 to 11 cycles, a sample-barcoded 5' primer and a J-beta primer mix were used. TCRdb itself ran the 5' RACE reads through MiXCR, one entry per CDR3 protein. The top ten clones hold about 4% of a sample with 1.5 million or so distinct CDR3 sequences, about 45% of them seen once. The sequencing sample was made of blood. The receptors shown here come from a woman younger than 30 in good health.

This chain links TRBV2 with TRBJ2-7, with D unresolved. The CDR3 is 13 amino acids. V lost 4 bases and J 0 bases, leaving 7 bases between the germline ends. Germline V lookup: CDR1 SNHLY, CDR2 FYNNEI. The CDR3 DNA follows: TGTGCCAGCAGTGGGACGGTCTCCTACGAGCAGTACTTC. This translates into CASSGTVSYEQYF. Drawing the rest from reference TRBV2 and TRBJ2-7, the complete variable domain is EPEVTQTPSHQVTQMGQEVILRCVPISNHLYFYWYRQILGQKVEFLVSFYNNEISEKSEIFDDQFSVERPDGSNFTLKIRSTKLEDSAMYFCASSGTVSYEQYFGPGTRLTVT.

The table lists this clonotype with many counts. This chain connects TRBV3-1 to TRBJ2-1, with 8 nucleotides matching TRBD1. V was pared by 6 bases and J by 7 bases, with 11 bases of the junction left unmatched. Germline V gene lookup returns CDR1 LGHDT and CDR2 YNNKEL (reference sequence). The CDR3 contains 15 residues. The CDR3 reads CASSRRTGRRNEQFF. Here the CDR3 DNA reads TGTGCCAGCAGTCGGCGGACAGGGAGGAGGAATGAGCAGTTCTTC.

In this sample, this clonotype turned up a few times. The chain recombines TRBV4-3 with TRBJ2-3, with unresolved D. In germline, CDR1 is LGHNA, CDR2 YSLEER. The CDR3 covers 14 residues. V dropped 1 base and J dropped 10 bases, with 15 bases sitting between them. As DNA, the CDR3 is TGCGCCAGCAGCCAAGCCGACGGCAGAAGCGCGCAGTATTTT. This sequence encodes CASSQADGRSAQYF.

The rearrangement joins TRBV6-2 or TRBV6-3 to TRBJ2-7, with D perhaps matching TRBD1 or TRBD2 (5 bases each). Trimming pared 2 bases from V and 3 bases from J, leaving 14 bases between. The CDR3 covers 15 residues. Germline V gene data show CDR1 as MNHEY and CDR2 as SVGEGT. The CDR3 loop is CASSYGTSGGYEQYF. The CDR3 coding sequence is TGTGCCAGCAGTTACGGGACCTCTGGAGGCTACGAGCAGTACTTC.

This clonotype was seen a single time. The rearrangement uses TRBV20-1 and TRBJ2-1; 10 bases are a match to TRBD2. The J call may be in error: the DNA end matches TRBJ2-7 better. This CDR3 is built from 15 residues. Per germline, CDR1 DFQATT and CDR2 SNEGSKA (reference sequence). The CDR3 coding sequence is TGCAGTGCTTGTACTAGCGGGAAGACCTACAATGAGCAGTACTTC. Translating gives CSACTSGKTYNEQYF.

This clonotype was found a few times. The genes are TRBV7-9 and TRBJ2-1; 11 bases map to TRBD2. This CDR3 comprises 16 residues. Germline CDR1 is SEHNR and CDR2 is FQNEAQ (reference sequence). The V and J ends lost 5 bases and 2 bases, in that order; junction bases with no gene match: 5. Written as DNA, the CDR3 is TGTGCCAGCAGCGCCCTGACTAGCGGGGCCTACAATGAGCAGTTCTTC. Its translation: CASSALTSGAYNEQFF.

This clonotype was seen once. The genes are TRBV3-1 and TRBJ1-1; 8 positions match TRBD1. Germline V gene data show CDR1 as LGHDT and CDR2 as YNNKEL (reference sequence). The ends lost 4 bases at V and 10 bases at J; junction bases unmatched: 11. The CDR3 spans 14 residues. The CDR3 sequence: CASSLRQGSSVAFF. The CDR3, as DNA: TGTGCCAGCAGCCTAAGACAGGGGAGTTCGGTAGCTTTCTTT.

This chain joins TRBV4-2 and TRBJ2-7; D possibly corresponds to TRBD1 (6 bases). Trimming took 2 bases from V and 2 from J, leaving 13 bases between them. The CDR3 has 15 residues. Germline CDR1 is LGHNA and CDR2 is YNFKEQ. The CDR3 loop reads CASSQYPTGAYEQYF. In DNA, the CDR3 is TGTGCCAGCAGCCAATACCCGACAGGAGCCTACGAGCAGTACTTC.

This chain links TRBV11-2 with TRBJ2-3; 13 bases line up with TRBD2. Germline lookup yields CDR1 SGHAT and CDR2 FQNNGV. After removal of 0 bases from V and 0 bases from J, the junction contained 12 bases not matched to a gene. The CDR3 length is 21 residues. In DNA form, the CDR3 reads TGTGCCAGCAGCTTAGATTGGGCCCAACTAGCGGGGGGGTTTAGCACAGATACGCAGTATTTT. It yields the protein CASSLDWAQLAGGFSTDTQYF. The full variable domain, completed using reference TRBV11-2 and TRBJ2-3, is EAGVAQSPRYKIIEKRQSVAFWCNPISGHATLYWYQQILGQGPKLLIQFQNNGVVDDSQLPKDRFSAERLKGVDSTLKIQPAKLEDSAVYLCASSLDWAQLAGGFSTDTQYFGPGTRLTVL.

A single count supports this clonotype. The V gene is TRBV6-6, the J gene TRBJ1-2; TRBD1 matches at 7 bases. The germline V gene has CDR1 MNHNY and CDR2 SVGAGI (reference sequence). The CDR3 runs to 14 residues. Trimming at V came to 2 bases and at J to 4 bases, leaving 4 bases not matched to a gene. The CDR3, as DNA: TGTGCCAGCAGTTACGGACAGGCCGCCTATGGCTACACCTTC. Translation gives CASSYGQAAYGYTF.

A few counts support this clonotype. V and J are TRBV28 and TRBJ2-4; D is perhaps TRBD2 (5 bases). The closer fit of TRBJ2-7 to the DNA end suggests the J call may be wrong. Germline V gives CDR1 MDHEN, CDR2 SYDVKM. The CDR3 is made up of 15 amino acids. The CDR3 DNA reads TGTGCCAGCAGTTCCTGGGCGGGTCCTCCCTACGAGCAGTACTTC. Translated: CASSSWAGPPYEQYF.

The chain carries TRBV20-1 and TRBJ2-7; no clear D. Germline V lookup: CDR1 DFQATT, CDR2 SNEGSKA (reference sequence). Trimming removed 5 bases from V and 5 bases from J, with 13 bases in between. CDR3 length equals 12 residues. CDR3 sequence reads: CSARSGENEQYF. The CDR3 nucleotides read TGCAGTGCTCGCTCTGGGGAAAACGAGCAGTACTTC.